This TCR beta chain is drawn from a study of blood T cell repertoires in COVID-19. The data were produced by immunoSEQ multiplex PCR, yet TCRdb's version contains in-frame clones alone and is incomplete. The sample lists around 200,000 clones, roughly 90% occurring once. V shed 4 bases and J 4 bases; nucleotides not matched to a gene: 5. This CDR3 is built from 14 residues. Germline V gene data show CDR1 as SGHRS and CDR2 as YFSETQ. Sequenced: peripheral blood. The receptor was derived from a man aged 35 to 55 with acute or convalescent COVID-19. The rearrangement uses TRBV5-1 and TRBJ2-1; 7 nucleotides line up with TRBD1. The CDR3 sequence: CASSGQAIYNEQFF. In DNA, the CDR3 is TGCGCCAGCAGCGGACAGGCGATATACAATGAGCAGTTCTTC.